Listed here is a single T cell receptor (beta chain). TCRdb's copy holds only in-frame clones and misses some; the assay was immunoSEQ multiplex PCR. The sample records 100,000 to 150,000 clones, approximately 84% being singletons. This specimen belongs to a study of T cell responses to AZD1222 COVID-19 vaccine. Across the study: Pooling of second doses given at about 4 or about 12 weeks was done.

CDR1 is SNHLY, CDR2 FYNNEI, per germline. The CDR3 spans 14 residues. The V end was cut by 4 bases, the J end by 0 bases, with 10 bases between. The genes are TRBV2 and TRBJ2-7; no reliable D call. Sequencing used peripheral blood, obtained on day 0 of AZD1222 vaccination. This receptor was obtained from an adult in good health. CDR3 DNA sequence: TGTGCCAGCAGTGTTTATCCGGTCTCCTACGAGCAGTACTTC. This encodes CASSVYPVSYEQYF.